A single sample is the source of the 23 T cell receptor beta chains below, sequenced in a study of CD8 T cells in ankylosing spondylitis. TCRdb ran MiXCR on the 5' RACE reads and lists one entry per CDR3 protein. The profile covers approximately 150,000 distinct CDR3 sequences, with 25% to 35% appearing a single time and 6% taken by the ten largest. Sequences were obtained from synovial fluid, either unsorted or a sorted T cell fraction (not recorded which). The source of these receptors is a male donor with ankylosing spondylitis.

The chain has TRBV7-2 and TRBJ1-3, with 10 nucleotides matching TRBD1. J was trimmed by 0 bases and V by 5 bases; bases with no gene match: 4. This CDR3 region has 16 residues. CDR1 is SGHTA, CDR2 FQGNSA, per germline. Here the CDR3 reads CASSRGQGVSGNTIYF. The CDR3, as DNA: TGTGCCAGCAGCAGAGGACAGGGGGTCTCTGGAAACACCATATATTTT.

The rearrangement uses TRBV24-1 and TRBJ2-1, with 10 bases that match TRBD2. The V gene end was trimmed by 3 bases and the J gene end by 9 bases; junction bases not matched to a gene: 1. The length of the CDR3 is 13 residues. Looked up from germline, CDR1 is KGHDR and CDR2 is SFDVKD. This chain's CDR3 is CATSDRTSGEQFF. The CDR3 DNA sequence: TGTGCCACCAGTGATAGGACTAGCGGTGAGCAGTTCTTC.

This clonotype was observed at least ten times. The chain is built from TRBV15 and TRBJ1-4; 9 bases line up with TRBD1. Looked up from germline, CDR1 is LNHNV and CDR2 is YYDKDF (reference sequence). There are 16 residues in the CDR3. V trimming: 1 base; J trimming: 6 bases; junction bases outside the gene matches: 6. CDR3: CATSRGGTGGHEKLFF. In DNA form, the CDR3 reads TGTGCCACCAGCAGAGGGGGCACAGGGGGCCATGAAAAACTGTTTTTT.

This clonotype turned up a few times. The genes are TRBV12-3 or TRBV12-4 and TRBJ1-6; no clear D. The ends were cut back, 6 bases at V and 5 bases at J, with 8 bases in the middle. CDR3 length: 13 residues. CDR3 residues: CASRAAHNSPLHF. DNA of the CDR3: TGTGCCAGCAGAGCCGCCCATAATTCACCCCTCCACTTT.

This clonotype appeared many times. The chain combines TRBV7-6 with TRBJ2-7; 7 bases are a match to TRBD1. This CDR3 is built from 13 residues. Germline CDR1 and CDR2: SGHVS and FNYEAQ. Germline trimming cut 3 bases from V and 2 bases from J; bases unmatched to any gene: 1. This chain's CDR3 is CASSFGQAYEQYF. The CDR3 bases are TGTGCCAGCAGCTTCGGACAGGCCTACGAGCAGTACTTC. Using reference TRBV7-6 and TRBJ2-7 for the parts outside the CDR3, the full variable domain is GAGVSQSPRYKVTKRGQDVALRCDPISGHVSLYWYRQALGQGPEFLTYFNYEAQQDKSGLPNDRFSAERPEGSISTLTIQRTEQRDSAMYRCASSFGQAYEQYFGPGTRLTVT.

The sample holds many counts of this clonotype. The CDR3 sequence: CSAREKPGTSFMEYF. Written as DNA, the CDR3 is TGCAGTGCTAGAGAGAAACCCGGGACTAGTTTCATGGAGTACTTC. This rearrangement joins TRBV20-1 to TRBJ2-7, with 8 bases identical to TRBD2. The CDR3 sequence is 15 residues long. The trim removed 0 bases at V and 11 bases at J, leaving 15 bases unmatched. CDR1 and CDR2 from the germline V gene are DFQATT and SNEGSKA (reference sequence).

This clonotype showed up many times. The chain couples TRBV6-2 or TRBV6-3 to TRBJ1-3; D remains ambiguous. Germline loops: CDR1 MNHEY, CDR2 SVGEGT. The length of the CDR3 is 16 residues. V was cut by 7 bases and J by 0 bases, with 16 bases left in between. This chain's CDR3 is CASTSPTASSGNTIYF. CDR3 coding DNA: TGTGCCAGCACCTCACCCACAGCCAGCTCTGGAAACACCATATATTTT.

The chain carries TRBV9 and TRBJ2-1; either TRBD1 or TRBD2 may supply D (5 bases each). Trimming stripped 4 bases from V and 3 bases from J, with 14 bases between. The germline V gene encodes CDR1 SGDLS and CDR2 YYNGEE. The CDR3 sequence is 15 residues long. DNA of the CDR3: TGTGCCAGCAGCCCGGGACCCACCAGCTACAATGAGCAGTTCTTC. Its translation: CASSPGPTSYNEQFF. Complete variable domain (other parts from reference TRBV9 and TRBJ2-1): DSGVTQTPKHLITATGQRVTLRCSPRSGDLSVYWYQQSLDQGLQFLIQYYNGEERAKGNILERFSAQQFPDLHSELNLSSLELGDSALYFCASSPGPTSYNEQFFGPGTRLTVL.

This clonotype has a handful of counts. J is TRBJ2-2 and V is TRBV7-7, with no clear D. CDR3 size: 13 residues. Germline CDR1 SSHAT, CDR2 FNYEAQ (reference sequence). V lost 2 bases, J lost 3 bases, and 4 bases lay in between. The CDR3 sequence is CASSLRDTGELFF. DNA for the CDR3: TGTGCCAGCAGCTTAAGGGACACCGGGGAGCTGTTTTTT.

This clonotype was seen only a few times. The chain uses TRBV5-4 and TRBJ2-5; TRBD2 agrees at 8 bases. J was trimmed by 4 bases and V by 4 bases; bases with no gene match: 6. The CDR3 totals 14 residues. Germline V gene lookup returns CDR1 SGHNT and CDR2 YYREEE (reference sequence). CDR3 protein: CASSPSRGGETQYF. As DNA, the CDR3 is TGTGCCAGCAGCCCCAGCCGGGGGGGAGAGACCCAGTACTTC.

The J gene is TRBJ2-4, the V gene TRBV10-3; TRBD2 aligns across 7 bases. The CDR3 length is 15 residues. Germline V gene sequence: CDR1 ENHRY, CDR2 SYGVKD. Unmatched junction bases numbered 7, after V lost 5 bases and J lost 3 bases. The CDR3 DNA reads as TGTGCCATCAGTCCTGGGACTATGGGCAAAAACATTCAGTACTTC. This encodes CAISPGTMGKNIQYF.

This clonotype was seen once. The chain couples TRBV12-3 or TRBV12-4 to TRBJ2-2; TRBD2 agrees at 9 bases. With V trimmed by 6 bases and J by 7 bases, 3 bases remained unmatched. CDR3 size: 13 residues. The CDR3 coding sequence is TGTGCCAGCAGGTTTAGCGGGGGCGGGGAGCTGTTTTTT. This codes for CASRFSGGGELFF.

V gene TRBV6-1 combines with J gene TRBJ1-5; TRBD1 is a possible D gene (6 bases). CDR3 length: 15 residues. Trimming shortened V by 6 bases and J by 0 bases, and 12 bases separated the two germline ends. CDR1 and CDR2 (germline): MNHNS, SASEGT. CDR3 bases: TGTGCCAGCAGCTCCGACAGGAATAGCAATCAGCCCCAGCATTTT. Protein product: CASSSDRNSNQPQHF.

The chain couples TRBV6-1 to TRBJ2-7, with a weak D call TRBD1 (6 bases). With 0 bases removed from V and 5 bases from J, the gap between germline ends came to 11 bases. This CDR3 is 14 amino acids long. Germline V gives CDR1 MNHNS, CDR2 SASEGT. The CDR3 nucleotides read TGTGCCAGCAGTGAAGCAACAGGGATAGACGAGCAGTACTTC. Protein sequence: CASSEATGIDEQYF.

This clonotype turned up a few times. The chain joins TRBV5-1 to TRBJ1-1; D ambiguous. This CDR3 comprises 14 residues. V gave up 0 bases and J gave up 4 bases, with 10 bases separating them. CDR1 is SGHRS and CDR2 is YFSETQ in the germline V gene. CDR3 nucleotides: TGCGCCAGCAGCTTGGGACAAGTCCGCACTGAAGCTTTCTTT. Amino acids: CASSLGQVRTEAFF.

This clonotype was counted between two and nine times. The chain is built from TRBV12-3 or TRBV12-4 and TRBJ1-1, with unresolved D. The V end lost 3 bases, the J end lost 1 base, and 9 bases lay between the germline ends. The CDR3 sequence is 14 residues long. CDR3 loop: CASSLEGGNTEAFF. CDR3 DNA: TGTGCCAGCAGTTTGGAGGGCGGGAACACTGAAGCTTTCTTT.

The rearrangement links TRBV19 to TRBJ1-5, with 7 bases identical to TRBD1. V lost 6 bases to trimming and J lost 4 bases; unmatched junction nucleotides: 9. The CDR3 is made up of 15 amino acids. Germline loops: CDR1 LNHDA, CDR2 SQIVND (reference sequence). The CDR3 protein is CASSPRDSTNQPQHF. The DNA of the CDR3 is TGTGCCAGTAGCCCCAGGGACAGCACAAATCAGCCCCAGCATTTT.

The rearrangement uses TRBV6-1 and TRBJ2-6; D unclear. This CDR3 region has 15 residues. The germline CDR1 and CDR2 sequences are MNHNS and SASEGT. Trimming removed 5 bases from V and 0 bases from J, with 8 bases in between. CDR3 residues: CASSRASSGANVLTF. In DNA form, the CDR3 reads TGTGCCAGCAGTCGTGCATCCTCTGGGGCCAACGTCCTGACTTTC.

This clonotype was recorded many times. This rearrangement joins TRBV7-9 to TRBJ2-7; D uncertain. The CDR3 is 13 residues long. Germline-derived CDR1 and CDR2 are SEHNR and FQNEAQ (reference sequence). V was pared by 1 base and J by 3 bases, with 7 bases between. CDR3 in amino acids: CASSLVPNYEQYF. CDR3 DNA: TGTGCCAGCAGCTTAGTCCCGAACTACGAGCAGTACTTC.

This clonotype came up a few times. For the CDR3, the DNA is TGTGCCAGCAGGGTAGCCAGGGTTACCACAGATACGCAGTATTTT. As protein: CASRVARVTTDTQYF. The chain combines TRBV7-9 with TRBJ2-3; perhaps TRBD1 as D (5 bases). In germline, CDR1 is SEHNR, CDR2 FQNEAQ (reference sequence). This CDR3 is built from 15 residues. V lost 6 bases and J 2 bases, leaving 15 bases between the germline ends.

The chain employs TRBV27 and TRBJ1-1; possible D gene TRBD1, 6 bases. This CDR3 contains 14 residues. Germline assignment: CDR1 MNHEY and CDR2 SMNVEV (reference sequence). V dropped 3 bases and J dropped 10 bases, with 18 bases sitting between them. For the CDR3, the DNA is TGTGCCAGCAGTTTGCTCTACGGAGGGGGGGGAGCTTTCTTT. Its protein is CASSLLYGGGGAFF.

This clonotype was observed at least ten times. The chain has TRBV7-8 and TRBJ2-7; 10 bases fit TRBD1. From germline, CDR1 is SGHVS and CDR2 FQNEAQ. Trimming at V came to 5 bases and at J to 2 bases, leaving 18 bases not matched to a gene. This CDR3 comprises 19 residues. CDR3 DNA: TGTGCCAGCAGCCCGTATCGTATACCGGGACAGGGGACTACCTACGAGCAGTACTTC. Its protein is CASSPYRIPGQGTTYEQYF.

This clonotype showed up just once. The chain couples TRBV20-1 to TRBJ1-1, with a possible D match to TRBD1 (6 bases). The V gene's germline CDR1 is DFQATT and CDR2 SNEGSKA (reference sequence). Trimming shortened V by 5 bases and J by 0 bases, and 16 bases separated the two germline ends. The CDR3 runs to 15 residues. This CDR3 reads CSAPSSDRLNTEAFF. The CDR3, as DNA: TGCAGTGCTCCATCGAGCGACAGGTTGAACACTGAAGCTTTCTTT.